One T cell receptor beta chain is described in this entry. The CDR3 runs 15 residues. CDR1 is SGHDN and CDR2 is FVKESK in the germline V gene. With V trimmed by 2 bases and J by 5 bases, 6 bases remained unmatched. In the original processing: By means of reference gene primer amplification, nucleated cell counts were estimated. Generated by immunoSEQ multiplex PCR, the TCRdb table keeps only in-frame clones and is missing some. That table supplies the V and J calls and clone size; D and trimming were determined from the DNA. The sample holds more than 100,000 clones; more than 70% are singletons and the top ten take approximately 3.5%. The data were taken from a study of blood T cell repertoires in COVID-19. Study summary: From T cells, B-cell-depleted T cells, or PBMCs came the material, which was cDNA or gDNA.

This receptor was taken from a woman aged 60-70 years with acute or convalescent COVID-19. The rearrangement uses TRBV14 and TRBJ2-3, with TRBD1 identical over 8 bases. The sequenced sample consisted of peripheral blood. The CDR3 sequence: CASSQPGTGGDTQYF. In DNA form, the CDR3 reads TGTGCCAGCAGCCAACCCGGGACAGGTGGAGATACGCAGTATTTT.